Shown below are 24 T cell receptor beta chains from a single sample sequenced in a study of control samples from healthy donors and cancer patients. Clones were sequenced by immunoSEQ multiplex PCR, and TCRdb holds only the in-frame ones, with some missing. The sample has about 410,000 clones, 80% to 95% seen once. The specimen was PBMCs. The receptors shown here come from a man in his forties with head and neck cancer.

The chain carries TRBV19 and TRBJ2-1; 7 bases are a match to TRBD2. This CDR3 is 15 amino acids long. In germline, CDR1 is LNHDA, CDR2 SQIVND (reference sequence). With V trimmed by 5 bases and J by 10 bases, 14 bases remained unmatched. CDR3 protein: CASSPPGGRVGEQFF. CDR3 DNA sequence: TGTGCCAGTAGTCCCCCCGGCGGGAGAGTCGGGGAGCAGTTCTTC.

This rearrangement joins TRBV27 to TRBJ1-4, with D possibly TRBD1 on 5 matching bases. There are 14 residues in the CDR3. Germline assignment: CDR1 MNHEY and CDR2 SMNVEV (reference sequence). V lost 1 base, J lost 7 bases, and 10 bases lay in between. In nucleotides, the CDR3 is TGTGCCAGCAGTTTATTCCAGGGAGGTGAAAAACTGTTTTTT. It specifies CASSLFQGGEKLFF. Variable domain in full (rest from reference TRBV27 and TRBJ1-4): EAQVTQNPRYLITVTGKKLTVTCSQNMNHEYMSWYRQDPGLGLRQIYYSMNVEVTDKGDVPEGYKVSRKEKRNFPLILESPSPNQTSLYFCASSLFQGGEKLFFGSGTQLSVL.

The V call is TRBV4-1, the J call TRBJ2-2; 8 bases line up with TRBD2. CDR3 length: 16 residues. The ends lost 2 bases at V and 5 bases at J; junction bases unmatched: 7. Germline CDR1 MGHRA, CDR2 YSYEKL. As DNA, the CDR3 is TGCGCCAGCAGCCAATCGGGAGGGCCAAATACCGGGGAGCTGTTTTTT. Amino acids: CASSQSGGPNTGELFF.

The chain recombines TRBV15 with TRBJ2-1; 7 bases align to TRBD2. Germline assignment: CDR1 LNHNV and CDR2 YYDKDF (reference sequence). The junction had 0 bases not matched to a gene; V was cut back by 1 base and J by 0 bases. The CDR3 length is 15 residues. The CDR3 is CATSRGGGSYNEQFF. The CDR3 DNA follows: TGTGCCACCAGCAGAGGCGGGGGCTCCTACAATGAGCAGTTCTTC.

The genes are TRBV11-1 and TRBJ2-7, with D unclear. This CDR3 has 13 residues. Germline CDR1 SGHAT, CDR2 FQDESV (reference sequence). The V end was cut by 5 bases, the J end by 0 bases, with 8 bases between. The CDR3 bases are TGTGCCAGCAGCCCATCGAGCTCCTACGAGCAGTACTTC. It codes for CASSPSSSYEQYF.

The rearrangement links TRBV30 to TRBJ1-5; D ambiguous. The CDR3 has 14 amino acids. V was cut by 0 bases and J by 7 bases, with 13 bases left in between. Germline CDR1 and CDR2: GTSNPN and SVGIG (reference sequence). This chain's CDR3 is CAWSVSNVNQPQHF. In DNA, the CDR3 is TGTGCCTGGAGTGTCTCGAACGTTAACCAGCCCCAGCATTTT.

This clone was seen a single time. The CDR3 sequence: CSVVGTGVFLSYNEQFF. The CDR3 DNA follows: TGCAGCGTTGTCGGGACAGGGGTTTTCTTGTCCTACAATGAGCAGTTCTTC. The V and J genes are TRBV29-1 and TRBJ2-1; 10 bases are shared with TRBD1. Germline V gene lookup returns CDR1 SQVTM and CDR2 ANQGSEA. This CDR3 comprises 17 residues. The V and J ends lost 4 bases and 1 base, in that order; junction bases with no gene match: 10.

The chain employs TRBV5-6 and TRBJ2-5; 7 nucleotides align to TRBD1. Per germline, CDR1 SGHDT and CDR2 YYEEEE. CDR3 size: 14 residues. The V gene end was trimmed by 3 bases and the J gene end by 5 bases; junction bases not matched to a gene: 7. In nucleotides, the CDR3 is TGTGCCAGCAGCTGGGACAGTCGGTTCGAGACCCAGTACTTC. This sequence encodes CASSWDSRFETQYF.

This chain uses TRBV27 with TRBJ2-3; the match to TRBD2 covers 7 bases. The CDR3 loop spans 13 amino acids. V was pared by 4 bases and J by 6 bases, with 4 bases of the junction left unmatched. CDR1 and CDR2 (germline): MNHEY, SMNVEV (reference sequence). CDR3 DNA sequence: TGTGCCAGCAGTTGGGCGGGAGTTGATACGCAGTATTTT. This gives the protein CASSWAGVDTQYF.

The chain is built from TRBV5-6 and TRBJ1-2, with D unresolved. The CDR3 consists of 16 residues. With 0 bases removed from V and 0 bases from J, the gap between germline ends came to 12 bases. CDR1 is SGHDT and CDR2 is YYEEEE in the germline V gene. CDR3 coding DNA: TGTGCCAGCAGCTTGGTAGTGACACCATCTAACTATGGCTACACCTTC. Protein sequence: CASSLVVTPSNYGYTF.

Remarks on this clone: This CDR3 is also generated by other DNA sequences in the sample. This chain joins TRBV2 and TRBJ1-5; the match to TRBD1 covers 7 bases. Germline lookup yields CDR1 SNHLY and CDR2 FYNNEI. Unmatched junction bases numbered 7, after V lost 8 bases and J lost 0 bases. CDR3 length equals 15 residues. The CDR3 DNA follows: TGTGCCAGCCGAGGACAGGCAAATAGCAATCAGCCCCAGCATTTT. Translation: CASRGQANSNQPQHF.

The rearrangement links TRBV19 to TRBJ2-1; 7 nucleotides agree with TRBD1. This CDR3 contains 13 residues. The V and J ends lost 4 bases and 5 bases, in that order; junction bases with no gene match: 2. Germline assignment: CDR1 LNHDA and CDR2 SQIVND (reference sequence). The chain's CDR3 is CASSKGGHNEQFF. The CDR3 DNA reads as TGTGCCAGTAGTAAAGGGGGCCACAATGAGCAGTTCTTC.

This rearrangement joins TRBV19 to TRBJ2-3; 11 nucleotides match TRBD2. The CDR3 sequence is 15 residues long. V lost 11 bases and J lost 4; bases outside the gene matches: 11. CDR1 is LNHDA, CDR2 SQIVND, per germline (reference sequence). CDR3 in amino acids: CASQRGTSGPDTQYF. The CDR3 coding sequence is TGTGCCTCCCAACGGGGGACTAGCGGCCCAGATACGCAGTATTTT.

This sequence joins TRBV7-9 and TRBJ2-7, with TRBD2 matching 11 bases. The CDR3 is made up of 16 amino acids. The germline V gene has CDR1 SEHNR and CDR2 FQNEAQ (reference sequence). Trimming took 5 bases from V and 4 from J; bases not matched to a gene: 10. The CDR3 here is CASSTRTGTSGYEQYF. CDR3 DNA: TGTGCCAGCAGCACGAGAACCGGGACTAGCGGATACGAGCAGTACTTC.

CDR3 in amino acids: CASSVTGVGEKLFF. In nucleotides, the CDR3 is TGTGCCAGCAGCGTGACAGGGGTTGGCGAAAAACTGTTTTTT. The V and J genes are TRBV9 and TRBJ1-4; the match to TRBD1 covers 8 bases. In germline, CDR1 is SGDLS, CDR2 YYNGEE. V lost 2 bases and J lost 8; bases outside the gene matches: 5. The CDR3 covers 14 residues.

The table lists this clone with a count of one. The rearrangement joins TRBV28 to TRBJ1-6; no reliable D call. The CDR3 totals 13 residues. Trimming stripped 11 bases from V and 0 bases from J, with 8 bases between. From germline, CDR1 is MDHEN and CDR2 SYDVKM. CDR3 amino acids: CAGGSSYNSPLHF. CDR3 in DNA: TGTGCCGGAGGAAGCTCCTATAATTCACCCCTCCACTTT.

The chain recombines TRBV5-8 with TRBJ1-5, with D possibly TRBD1 on 6 matching bases. This CDR3 spans 16 amino acids. The germline gives CDR1 SGHTS, CDR2 YDEGEE. Deletions cut 4 bases from V and 2 bases from J, with 16 bases between. CDR3 sequence reads: CASSRERGAGNQPQHF. CDR3 in DNA: TGTGCCAGCAGCAGGGAGAGGGGGGCTGGCAATCAGCCCCAGCATTTT.

DNA of the CDR3: TGTGCCAGCAGTTACGGGAGCAGGGACGGCTACACCTTC. Its translation: CASSYGSRDGYTF. The chain recombines TRBV6-5 with TRBJ1-2, with a weak D call TRBD1 (5 bases). The CDR3 length is 13 residues. Germline values: CDR1 MNHEY, CDR2 SVGAGI. V was cut by 2 bases and J by 8 bases, with 12 bases left in between.

This clone showed up just once. The V call is TRBV19, the J call TRBJ2-1; 9 bases map to TRBD1. This CDR3 is built from 16 residues. CDR1 LNHDA and CDR2 SQIVND come from the germline V gene (reference sequence). The junction had 17 bases not matched to a gene; V was cut back by 8 bases and J by 9 bases. The CDR3 nucleotides read TGTGCCAGTGAGGCGTTGGGGACAGGGAAATTGGGTGAGCAGTTCTTC. Its protein is CASEALGTGKLGEQFF.

The chain combines TRBV28 with TRBJ2-1; D assignment may be TRBD1 or TRBD2 (5 bases each). The CDR3 contains 17 residues. Germline assignment: CDR1 MDHEN and CDR2 SYDVKM. Trimming stripped 5 bases from V and 2 bases from J, with 19 bases between. As DNA, the CDR3 is TGTGCCAGCAGTGGGGGTTTCAAGGGGCTAACCTACAATGAGCAGTTCTTC. Translation gives CASSGGFKGLTYNEQFF.

This chain uses TRBV7-8 with TRBJ2-7; 8 bases are shared with TRBD2. The length of the CDR3 is 13 residues. Germline assignment: CDR1 SGHVS and CDR2 FQNEAQ. After removal of 1 base from V and 6 bases from J, the junction contained 2 bases not matched to a gene. CDR3 residues: CASSLGTSSEQYF. The CDR3 DNA is TGTGCCAGCAGCTTAGGGACTAGCAGCGAGCAGTACTTC.

The chain combines TRBV19 with TRBJ1-1, with TRBD1 as a possible D gene (6 bases). In germline, CDR1 is LNHDA, CDR2 SQIVND (reference sequence). There are 12 residues in the CDR3. Trimming took off 10 bases at V and 5 bases at J, with 14 bases between the two ends. CDR3 in amino acids: CATGTGMTEAFF. CDR3 nucleotides: TGTGCCACGGGAACAGGGATGACTGAAGCTTTCTTT.

This clone was detected once. The V call is TRBV30, the J call TRBJ1-6; 8 bases match TRBD1. The CDR3 contains 16 residues. Unmatched junction bases numbered 8, after V lost 0 bases and J lost 7 bases. Germline loops: CDR1 GTSNPN, CDR2 SVGIG (reference sequence). The CDR3 is CAWSVDRTGRNSPLHF. DNA for the CDR3: TGTGCCTGGAGTGTGGATAGGACAGGGCGGAATTCACCCCTCCACTTT.

The rearrangement links TRBV28 to TRBJ1-5; D gene ambiguous. Germline V CDR1 and CDR2: MDHEN, SYDVKM. The CDR3 is 13 amino acids. Between the trimmed V and J ends, which lost 3 bases and 3 bases, there was a span of 6 bases. The CDR3 nucleotides read TGTGCCAGCAGTTTTCCGTACAATCAGCCCCAGCATTTT. Amino acids: CASSFPYNQPQHF. The complete variable domain, with remaining parts taken from reference TRBV28 and TRBJ1-5, reads DVKVTQSSRYLVKRTGEKVFLECVQDMDHENMFWYRQDPGLGLRLIYFSYDVKMKEKGDIPEGYSVSREKKERFSLILESASTNQTSMYLCASSFPYNQPQHFGDGTRLSIL.